This is a list of T cell receptor beta chains from one sample in a study of technical replicates of blood from four donors. Assay: immunoSEQ multiplex PCR; the TCRdb copy retains only in-frame clones and omits some. This table holds tens of thousands of clones, 88% found once. What was sequenced was PBMCs. Receptors were obtained from a human donor in good health. Some clones in this sample may be carry-over from other donors' samples. CDR3s include the opening cysteine and the closing phenylalanine or tryptophan. D genes are given only for firm matches. Where a row states a size, it is once, few, many or the class of an expanded clone; other rows omit it.

size	D	V	J	CDR3	DNA
NA	TRBD1	TRBV23-1	TRBJ1-5	CAMRGHQPQHF	TGCGCCATGAGGGGGCATCAGCCCCAGCATTTT
NA	NA	TRBV6-1	TRBJ1-2	CASSEALRAYYGYTF	TGTGCCAGCAGTGAAGCGCTCAGGGCGTACTATGGCTACACCTTC
NA	NA	TRBV4-1	TRBJ2-3	CASSPLPDSVTPSTDTQYF	TGCGCCAGCAGCCCCCTCCCGGACTCCGTAACCCCTAGCACAGATACGCAGTATTTT
NA	TRBD2	TRBV5-1	TRBJ2-7	CASSFGGGDEQYF	TGCGCCAGCAGCTTCGGGGGGGGAGACGAGCAGTACTTC
NA	NA	TRBV2	TRBJ1-1	CASIFVRSTSTEAFF	TGTGCCAGCATTTTTGTTCGGTCCACGAGCACTGAAGCTTTCTTT
NA	NA	TRBV9	TRBJ2-5	CASSLRDNQETQYF	TGTGCCAGCAGCCTACGGGACAACCAAGAGACCCAGTACTTC
NA	TRBD2	TRBV10-3	TRBJ2-5	CAISESIREGKTQYF	TGTGCCATCAGTGAGTCGATTAGGGAGGGGAAGACCCAGTACTTC
NA	NA	TRBV4-1	TRBJ2-1	CASSQDPGDEQFF	TGCGCCAGCAGCCAAGACCCGGGGGATGAGCAGTTCTTC
NA	TRBD1	TRBV2	TRBJ2-7	CASSATGDEQYF	TGTGCCAGCAGTGCAACAGGGGACGAGCAGTACTTC
NA	NA	TRBV4-2	TRBJ1-2	CASSRQDYGYTF	TGTGCCAGCAGTCGACAGGACTATGGCTACACCTTC
NA	NA	TRBV29-1	TRBJ2-3	CSAESAATDTQYF	TGCAGCGCCGAATCGGCGGCCACAGATACGCAGTATTTT
few	NA	TRBV7-9	TRBJ2-4	CASSRGTEAKNIQYF	TGTGCCAGCAGCCGCGGGACAGAAGCCAAAAACATTCAGTACTTC
few	TRBD2	TRBV6-4	TRBJ2-1	CASSEASGRGEDEQFF	TGTGCCAGCAGTGAGGCTAGCGGGAGGGGCGAGGATGAGCAGTTCTTC
NA	TRBD1	TRBV5-1	TRBJ2-6	CASSKGQGAGGANVLTF	TGCGCCAGCAGCAAAGGACAGGGGGCGGGTGGGGCCAACGTCCTGACTTTC
NA	TRBD1	TRBV11-2	TRBJ1-2	CASSTGQEVGSNYGYTF	TGTGCCAGCAGCACGGGACAGGAGGTTGGGTCTAACTATGGCTACACCTTC
NA	NA	TRBV6-4	TRBJ2-2	CASSDRWGQNTGELFF	TGTGCCAGCAGTGACCGGTGGGGGCAGAACACCGGGGAGCTGTTTTTT
many	NA	TRBV27	TRBJ2-7	CASSFAGPSYEQYF	TGTGCCAGCAGTTTTGCGGGTCCTTCCTACGAGCAGTACTTC
NA	TRBD2	TRBV4-1	TRBJ2-1	CASSQDASGVAIIQGSEQFF	TGCGCCAGCAGCCAAGATGCTAGCGGGGTGGCGATTATACAAGGCAGTGAGCAGTTCTTC
NA	TRBD2	TRBV11-2	TRBJ2-4	CASSPLWREGLSIQYF	TGTGCCAGCAGCCCCCTCTGGCGGGAGGGCCTTAGCATTCAGTACTTC
NA	TRBD1	TRBV7-9	TRBJ1-5	CASSPQGAGNQPQHF	TGTGCCAGCAGCCCCCAGGGGGCGGGCAATCAGCCCCAGCATTTT
NA	TRBD1	TRBV9	TRBJ1-2	CASSRGQANYGYTF	TGTGCCAGCAGCCGGGGACAGGCAAACTATGGCTACACCTTC
NA	NA	TRBV11-1	TRBJ2-7	CASSLERSYEQYF	TGTGCCAGCAGCTTAGAGCGCAGCTACGAGCAGTACTTC